This T cell receptor (beta chain) was obtained from a study of blood T cell repertoires in COVID-19. Trimming at V came to 3 bases and at J to 1 base, leaving 3 bases not matched to a gene. This CDR3 is built from 15 residues. Germline V CDR1 and CDR2: LNHDA, SQIVND (reference sequence). The method was immunoSEQ multiplex PCR; TCRdb's version includes in-frame clones alone and lacks a portion of them. The repertoire holds some 670,000 clones, with about 90% as singletons. This chain connects TRBV19 to TRBJ2-7, with TRBD1 matching over 10 bases. Sequenced: peripheral blood. This clonotype was sampled from a woman younger than 30 with acute or convalescent COVID-19. CDR3 nucleotide sequence: TGTGCCAGTAGTATTTCGGGACAGGGGTCCTACGAGCAGTACTTC. Amino acids: CASSISGQGSYEQYF.